Listed here are 23 T cell receptor beta chains from one sample, sequenced in a study of shared clonotypes between healthy human individuals. Profiled with immunoSEQ multiplex PCR; TCRdb holds only in-frame clones, not every one. The sample lists fewer than 650,000 clones; 76% were seen once. The source material was PBMCs. The receptors were gathered from a woman between 40 and 55 years old in good health. Some clones in this sample may be carry-over from other donors' samples.

Here the CDR3 DNA reads TGTGCCTTTACCGGGATAGGGAGTCCGGGCTATGGCTACACCTTC. It is translated as CAFTGIGSPGYGYTF. V and J are TRBV30 and TRBJ1-2, with D uncertain. The CDR3 covers 15 residues. The germline V gene encodes CDR1 GTSNPN and CDR2 SVGIG (reference sequence). V lost 7 bases and J 4 bases, leaving 22 bases between the germline ends.

The V and J genes are TRBV28 and TRBJ2-7; 8 bases fit TRBD1. The length of the CDR3 is 16 residues. V was clipped by 5 bases and J by 3 bases; unmatched bases: 12. CDR1 and CDR2 (germline): MDHEN, SYDVKM. The CDR3 reads CASSAPHRTGNYEQYF. CDR3 sequence (DNA): TGTGCCAGCAGTGCCCCCCATCGGACAGGGAACTACGAGCAGTACTTC.

This clone was counted a single time. As DNA, the CDR3 is TGTGCCAGCAGTTACGGGACAGGGGTTGGGCAGTACTTC. Translating gives CASSYGTGVGQYF. The rearrangement links TRBV28 to TRBJ2-7; TRBD1 matches at 10 bases. The germline V gene has CDR1 MDHEN and CDR2 SYDVKM. Trimming cost V 4 bases and J 9 bases; bases outside gene matches: 6. This CDR3 region has 13 residues.

This rearrangement joins TRBV4-1 to TRBJ1-5, with TRBD1 matching over 8 bases. V gave up 1 base and J gave up 2 bases; unmatched junction bases: 4. CDR1 and CDR2 (germline): MGHRA, YSYEKL. This CDR3 spans 16 amino acids. Here the CDR3 reads CASSQGQGQGNQPQHF. Here the CDR3 DNA reads TGCGCCAGCAGCCAAGGTCAGGGACAGGGCAATCAGCCCCAGCATTTT.

This clone was recorded only once. The chain employs TRBV18 and TRBJ2-7, with D uncertain. Germline loops: CDR1 KGHSH, CDR2 LQKENI. This CDR3 spans 17 amino acids. V was clipped by 0 bases and J by 0 bases, with 15 bases between them. CDR3 region: CASSPPKSGLRSYEQYF. The CDR3 DNA reads TGTGCCAGCTCACCACCGAAGTCCGGATTACGCTCCTACGAGCAGTACTTC.

The V call is TRBV19, the J call TRBJ2-5, with 8 bases matching TRBD2. V shed 5 bases and J 3 bases; nucleotides not matched to a gene: 8. The CDR3 runs to 15 residues. Germline-derived CDR1 and CDR2 are LNHDA and SQIVND (reference sequence). As DNA, the CDR3 is TGTGCCAGTAGTGCGGGGGGTCTGGGTGAAGAGACCCAGTACTTC. Amino acids: CASSAGGLGEETQYF.

CDR3 sequence: CASSPPGRYTEAFF. In DNA form, the CDR3 reads TGTGCCAGCAGCCCCCCGGGGCGATATACTGAAGCTTTCTTT. The gene calls are TRBV9 and TRBJ1-1; the D gene is possibly TRBD1 (5 bases). The ends were cut back, 4 bases at V and 5 bases at J, with 15 bases in the middle. CDR3 length equals 14 residues. Germline V gene data show CDR1 as SGDLS and CDR2 as YYNGEE. The variable domain in full, completed from reference TRBV9 and TRBJ1-1, reads DSGVTQTPKHLITATGQRVTLRCSPRSGDLSVYWYQQSLDQGLQFLIQYYNGEERAKGNILERFSAQQFPDLHSELNLSSLELGDSALYFCASSPPGRYTEAFFGQGTRLTVV.

The chain employs TRBV18 and TRBJ2-3; 14 bases map to TRBD2. There are 16 residues in the CDR3. V trimming: 2 bases; J trimming: 6 bases; junction bases outside the gene matches: 4. Looked up from germline, CDR1 is KGHSH and CDR2 is LQKENI. The CDR3 coding sequence is TGTGCCAGCTCACCAGGGACTAGCGGGAGAGGTGATACGCAGTATTTT. Translated: CASSPGTSGRGDTQYF.

J is TRBJ2-5 and V is TRBV11-2; D possibly uses TRBD1 or TRBD2 (5 bases each). V lost 7 bases to trimming and J lost 0 bases, with 9 bases between them. CDR1 is SGHAT, CDR2 FQNNGV, per germline. The CDR3 is made up of 13 amino acids. The CDR3 coding sequence is TGTGCCAGCACCGGGACCAACCAAGAGACCCAGTACTTC. Protein sequence: CASTGTNQETQYF. Together with reference TRBV11-2 and TRBJ2-5, the CDR3 gives the full variable domain: EAGVAQSPRYKIIEKRQSVAFWCNPISGHATLYWYQQILGQGPKLLIQFQNNGVVDDSQLPKDRFSAERLKGVDSTLKIQPAKLEDSAVYLCASTGTNQETQYFGPGTRLLVL.

V and J are TRBV14 and TRBJ1-2; 7 positions agree with TRBD1. The V segment lost 3 bases and the J segment 8 bases; nucleotides outside the gene matches: 9. This CDR3 spans 14 amino acids. Per germline, CDR1 SGHDN and CDR2 FVKESK. The CDR3 DNA sequence: TGTGCCAGCAGCCATTACAGGGGAGAGCAAGGCTACACCTTC. It codes for CASSHYRGEQGYTF.

This rearrangement joins TRBV6-6 to TRBJ2-2; D may correspond to TRBD1 or TRBD2 (5 bases each). Germline CDR1 is MNHNY and CDR2 is SVGAGI (reference sequence). Trimming took 5 bases from V and 7 from J, leaving 14 bases between them. CDR3 length equals 14 residues. CDR3 loop: CASSRIRDVGELFF. CDR3 DNA sequence: TGTGCCAGCAGTCGAATCCGGGACGTCGGGGAGCTGTTTTTT.

This rearrangement joins TRBV5-1 to TRBJ2-1, with 7 bases fitting TRBD1. The CDR3 length is 14 residues. CDR1 and CDR2 (germline): SGHRS, YFSETQ. Trimming removed 7 bases from V and 6 bases from J; junction bases left unmatched: 10. The DNA for the CDR3 is TGCGCCAGCCAAACAGGGGCCGATGGCAATGAGCAGTTCTTC. The encoded protein is CASQTGADGNEQFF.

The CDR3 DNA sequence: TGCAGTGCTACCCTCAATGAGCAGTTCTTC. Translated, it gives CSATLNEQFF. The chain couples TRBV20-1 to TRBJ2-1, with no clear D. The CDR3 consists of 10 residues. Deletions cut 4 bases from V and 6 bases from J, with 4 bases between. The V gene's germline CDR1 is DFQATT and CDR2 SNEGSKA (reference sequence).

This rearrangement joins TRBV30 to TRBJ2-1; no firm D call. Deletions cut 6 bases from V and 6 bases from J, with 15 bases between. CDR1 is GTSNPN and CDR2 is SVGIG in the germline V gene (reference sequence). The CDR3 is made up of 13 amino acids. The CDR3 protein is CACTSSSGNEQFF. In nucleotides, the CDR3 is TGTGCCTGTACATCGAGCTCTGGCAATGAGCAGTTCTTC. Combining the CDR3 with reference TRBV30 and TRBJ2-1 gives the whole variable domain SQTIHQWPATLVQPVGSPLSLECTVEGTSNPNLYWYRQAAGRGLQLLFYSVGIGQISSEVPQNLSASRPQDRQFILSSKKLLLSDSGFYLCACTSSSGNEQFFGPGTRLTVL.

The chain joins TRBV6-4 to TRBJ2-3; D not certain. The CDR3 sequence is 17 residues long. CDR1 is MRHNA and CDR2 is SNTAGT in the germline V gene. Trimming removed 6 bases at V and 2 bases at J, with 21 bases between. CDR3 in amino acids: CASRRSGGPTPTDTQYF. As DNA, the CDR3 is TGTGCCAGCAGACGTTCGGGCGGTCCCACTCCCACAGATACGCAGTATTTT.

The V call is TRBV25-1, the J call TRBJ2-7; 8 bases are a match to TRBD2. The length of the CDR3 is 17 residues. Germline lookup yields CDR1 MGHDK and CDR2 SYGVNS. The junction had 11 bases not matched to a gene; V was cut back by 4 bases and J by 0 bases. In DNA form, the CDR3 reads TGTGCCAGCAGTGGGCCAATAGCGGGATGGAACTCCTACGAGCAGTACTTC. As protein: CASSGPIAGWNSYEQYF.

The chain links TRBV7-3 to TRBJ1-1; a possible D gene is TRBD1 (5 bases). In germline, CDR1 is SGHTA, CDR2 FQGTGA. The CDR3 runs to 14 residues. Trimming took off 6 bases at V and 2 bases at J, with 13 bases between the two ends. CDR3 nucleotides: TGTGCCAGCAGAACCCGACAGAGCAACACTGAAGCTTTCTTT. The encoded protein is CASRTRQSNTEAFF.

As concerns this clone: A far larger clone is a single base away, which makes a read error likely. The V gene is TRBV7-9, the J gene TRBJ1-1; a weak D match, TRBD1 (5 bases). CDR1 and CDR2 (germline): SEHNR, FQNEAQ (reference sequence). This CDR3 is 13 amino acids long. In DNA form, the CDR3 reads TGTGCCAGCAGCTTTTGGGGGAACACTGAAGCTCTCTTT. Translating it yields CASSFWGNTEALF.

J is TRBJ2-7 and V is TRBV18; possibly TRBD1 for D (6 bases). CDR1 is KGHSH and CDR2 is LQKENI in the germline V gene. Between the trimmed V and J ends, which lost 0 bases and 4 bases, there was a span of 10 bases. The CDR3 has 14 residues. CDR3 sequence: CASSPPSGVYEQYF. The DNA for the CDR3 is TGTGCCAGCTCACCACCTTCAGGGGTTTACGAGCAGTACTTC.

This rearrangement joins TRBV15 to TRBJ2-7, with 8 bases aligning to TRBD2. This CDR3 spans 14 amino acids. Trimming cost V 1 base and J 5 bases; bases outside gene matches: 4. Germline loops: CDR1 LNHNV, CDR2 YYDKDF (reference sequence). CDR3 coding DNA: TGTGCCACCAGCAGAGCAGCGGGAGTCAACGAGCAGTACTTC. It is translated as CATSRAAGVNEQYF.

V gene TRBV5-1 combines with J gene TRBJ2-7; 16 nucleotides line up with TRBD2. This CDR3 is 15 amino acids long. CDR1 and CDR2 from the germline V gene are SGHRS and YFSETQ. Trimming removed 3 bases from V and 7 bases from J; junction bases left unmatched: 4. The CDR3 region has the DNA TGCGCCAGCAGCTCCGGGACTAGCGGGAGGGGAGAGCAGTACTTC. It yields the protein CASSSGTSGRGEQYF.

The chain is built from TRBV23-1 and TRBJ2-3; D is ambiguous. TRBV23-1 qualifies as an ORF whose function is uncertain. V lost 2 bases, J lost 3 bases, and 24 bases lay in between. The CDR3 runs to 19 residues. As DNA, the CDR3 is TGCGCCAGCAGTCAAGGTTCGGGTTGGGCCGCCCCGTGGACAGATACGCAGTATTTT. The encoded protein is CASSQGSGWAAPWTDTQYF.

The chain links TRBV10-3 to TRBJ2-2; D might be TRBD1 (6 bases). Trimming took 10 bases from V and 4 from J, leaving 19 bases between them. The CDR3 is 15 residues long. Looked up from germline, CDR1 is ENHRY and CDR2 is SYGVKD. The DNA for the CDR3 is TGTGCCACCCGACCGGGCAGGGGAGCCACCGGGGAGCTGTTTTTT. Protein product: CATRPGRGATGELFF.